These T cell receptor beta chains were read from a single sample in a study of blood T cell repertoires in COVID-19. Sequencing used immunoSEQ multiplex PCR; TCRdb keeps in-frame clones, though not all of them. Seen here are about 110,000 clones, roughly 82% observed once, and the top ten hold approximately 7.9%. The sequencing input was peripheral blood. These receptors were taken from a woman aged 80 or over with active or convalescent COVID-19. Both conserved end residues are part of each CDR3.

v_gene	j_gene	CDR3aa
TRBV3-1/TRBV3-2	TRBJ2-5	CASSHSRTSLGQETQYF
TRBV7-9	TRBJ2-2	CASSPGGLAGVGGELFF
TRBV29-1	TRBJ2-2	CSVRAGRTGELFF
TRBV4-1	TRBJ2-3	CASSKLAGSGDTQYF
TRBV9	TRBJ1-1	CASSPRQGMNTEAFF
TRBV5-1	TRBJ1-2	CASSFRDRTLNYGYTF
TRBV5-5	TRBJ2-1	CASGLGGTGTYNEQFF
TRBV19	TRBJ2-1	CASRAGESYNEQFF
TRBV7-2	TRBJ2-7	CASSLGTSGRKGYEQYF
TRBV19	TRBJ2-3	CATRQGPADTQYF
TRBV18	TRBJ1-3	CASSPARSLSGNTIYF
TRBV5-1	TRBJ2-3	CASSSEGTSGTDTQYF
TRBV7-8	TRBJ2-1	CASSLREGPYNEQFF
TRBV5-4	TRBJ2-1	CASSIIAGNNEQFF
TRBV6-6	TRBJ2-1	CASSPRTSSSSYNEQFF
TRBV6-1	TRBJ1-5	CASSEGGHSNQPQHF
TRBV15	TRBJ2-5	CATSRDLIETQYF
TRBV18	TRBJ1-4	CASSVTYRVGEKLFF
TRBV9	TRBJ2-1	CASSATGHSDEQFF
TRBV20-1	TRBJ1-5	CSASPSQTGGNQPQHF
TRBV7-3	TRBJ2-6	CASRQGSGANVLTF
TRBV11-2	TRBJ1-3	CGSSGNTIYF
TRBV5-1	TRBJ2-3	CASSPGGLAGGPRTDTQYF
TRBV7-9	TRBJ2-5	CASSGEGLRDGTETQYF